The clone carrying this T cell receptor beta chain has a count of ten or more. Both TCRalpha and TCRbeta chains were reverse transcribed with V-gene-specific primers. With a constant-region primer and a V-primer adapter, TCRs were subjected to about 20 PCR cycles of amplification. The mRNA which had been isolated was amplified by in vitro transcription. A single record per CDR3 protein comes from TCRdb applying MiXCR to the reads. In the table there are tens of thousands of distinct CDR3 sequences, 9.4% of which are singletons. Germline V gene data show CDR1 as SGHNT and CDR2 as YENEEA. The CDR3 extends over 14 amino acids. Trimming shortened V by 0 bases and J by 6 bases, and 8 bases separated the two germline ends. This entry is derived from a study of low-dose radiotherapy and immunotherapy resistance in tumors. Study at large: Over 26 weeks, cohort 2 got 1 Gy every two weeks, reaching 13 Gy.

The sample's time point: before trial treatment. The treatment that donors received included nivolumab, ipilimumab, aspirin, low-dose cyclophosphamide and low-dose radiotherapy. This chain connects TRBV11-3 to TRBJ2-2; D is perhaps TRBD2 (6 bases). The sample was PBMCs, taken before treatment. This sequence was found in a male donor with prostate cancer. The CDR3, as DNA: TGTGCCAGCAGCTTAGACGGGAGCGCCGGGGAGCTGTTTTTT. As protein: CASSLDGSAGELFF.